Included here is one T cell receptor (beta chain) sequence, with context. Its specificity is unknown. This specimen belongs to a study of long-term antiretroviral therapy in people with HIV. Whole-study findings and limits: Diversity remained lower than transplant donor controls, even though it increased after ART. Dominant in the repertoire at all time points were clones expanded before ART.

The germline V gene has CDR1 SEHNR and CDR2 FQNEAQ (reference sequence). The CDR3 loop spans 13 amino acids. V dropped 5 bases and J dropped 8 bases, with 15 bases sitting between them. Sequencing relied on immunoSEQ assay v3.0, run at survey level. TCRdb keeps only in-frame clones here, not all; method: immunoSEQ multiplex PCR. The sample holds around 23,000 clones, approximately 80% seen once. The clonotype was recovered from a woman between 18 and 30 years old with HIV. Sequenced material: unsorted PBMCs, taken at the start of antiretroviral therapy, before treatment. The chain has TRBV7-9 and TRBJ1-2; D gene unclear. The CDR3 DNA follows: TGTGCCAGCAGCCCAAGTGAGGATTACGGCTACACCTTC. This codes for CASSPSEDYGYTF.